This T cell receptor (beta chain) is from a study of shared clonotypes between healthy human individuals. CDR3 length equals 15 residues. V lost 6 bases and J lost 0, with 14 bases in between. Germline V gene data show CDR1 as MNHEY and CDR2 as SMNVEV (reference sequence). For this clone: Its antigen is unidentified.

Regarding the study as a whole: Some naive CD4 clonotypes, roughly 4.7%, turned up in common across a few donors.

The test was conducted at deep level. The table came from immunoSEQ multiplex PCR; TCRdb's copy has only in-frame clones and leaves some out. Of under 1,100,000 clones in the sample, about four fifths were seen once. The donor cohort consisted entirely of Caucasian adults residing in Nashville, Tennessee. The investigators split CD4+ cells into a CD45RA+ naive subset and a CD45RA-negative memory subset. Sequenced input: memory CD4+ T cells from PBMCs. Subset in this sample: CD45RA-negative fraction. The chain uses TRBV27 and TRBJ1-1, with D perhaps TRBD1 (6 bases). The sequence was obtained from a young man in good health. Some clones in this sample may be carry-over from other donors' samples. Here the CDR3 reads CASRVTGMVNTEAFF. As DNA, the CDR3 is TGTGCCAGCAGAGTCACAGGGATGGTGAACACTGAAGCTTTCTTT.